Listed below are T cell receptor beta chains from one sample, sequenced in a study of T cell repertoires in cytomegalovirus infection. TCRdb processed the reads anew with MiXCR; each CDR3 protein has one entry. The repertoire holds about 150,000 distinct CDR3 sequences, with over 25% as singletons. These receptors have no identified antigens. The sequencing here drew on CD8+ T cells from cultured PBMCs, taken from culture after CMV antigen stimulation. Receptors originate from a human donor in good health (CMV status not recorded). Some clones in this sample may be carry-over from other donors' samples. Each CDR3 is given with its conserved first and last residue. D genes are given only for firm matches. Only some rows state a clone size, as once, few, many or a class for expanded clones.

CDR3nt,CDR3aa,j_gene,d_gene,abundance,v_gene
TGTGCCAGCAGTTTCCGGACAGGGGGACAAGAGACCCAGTACTTC,CASSFRTGGQETQYF,TRBJ2-5,TRBD1,NA,TRBV12-3/TRBV12-4
TGTGCCTCACTCCAGGTAGGGGGCCGGAGGAACACTGAAGCTTTCTTT,CASLQVGGRRNTEAFF,TRBJ1-1,TRBD1,NA,TRBV27
TGTGCCACCAGCAGAGCCCGGGACATTGTGAACACTGAAGCTTTCTTT,CATSRARDIVNTEAFF,TRBJ1-1,NA,NA,TRBV15
TGTGCCAGCAGACCCGGGACAGCCCAAGAGACCCAGTACTTC,CASRPGTAQETQYF,TRBJ2-5,TRBD1,many,TRBV12-3/TRBV12-4
TGTGCCAGCAGCTACACGTCAGATACGCAGTATTTT,CASSYTSDTQYF,TRBJ2-3,NA,NA,TRBV7-6
TGTGCCAGCAGTGAATCTGCCCCCTACGAGCAGTACTTC,CASSESAPYEQYF,TRBJ2-7,NA,NA,TRBV6-1
TGCAGCGTTGAATTCTCCTACGAGCAGTACTTC,CSVEFSYEQYF,TRBJ2-7,NA,many,TRBV29-1
TGCGCCAGCAGCCAAGTAGCCAGCGGGGGCTACGAGCAGTACTTC,CASSQVASGGYEQYF,TRBJ2-7,TRBD2,few,TRBV4-1
TGTGCCAGCAGCCCGGACAACAATGAGCAGTTCTTC,CASSPDNNEQFF,TRBJ2-1,NA,NA,TRBV7-3
TGTGCCAGCAGCTATCAGGGGCCTGCCTATGGCTACACCTTC,CASSYQGPAYGYTF,TRBJ1-2,NA,NA,TRBV7-9
TGTGCCAGCAGCCCCACTACCCGGCATGGCTACACCTTC,CASSPTTRHGYTF,TRBJ1-2,NA,NA,TRBV5-6
TGTGCCAGCAGCTTAAATCCGAGGCAGGGTATCACCGGGGAGCTGTTTTTT,CASSLNPRQGITGELFF,TRBJ2-2,NA,few,TRBV7-3
TGTGCCAGCAGCCAATCCGGGGGAGGTGAAAAACTGTTTTTT,CASSQSGGGEKLFF,TRBJ1-4,NA,NA,TRBV12-3/TRBV12-4
TGTGCCAGGGATACCGGGACAGGGGGGACAGATACGCAGTATTTT,CARDTGTGGTDTQYF,TRBJ2-3,TRBD1,few,TRBV2
TGTGCCAGCAGCTTTCAGAGAGAGACCCAGTACTTC,CASSFQRETQYF,TRBJ2-5,NA,few,TRBV7-4
TGTGCCAGTAGTCTTTACCCTCTCGGACAGGGGGAGAATCAGCCCCAGCATTTT,CASSLYPLGQGENQPQHF,TRBJ1-5,TRBD1,few,TRBV19
TGCGCCAGCAGCTTGAGGGGACAGCACCACGACACCGGGGAGCTGTTTTTT,CASSLRGQHHDTGELFF,TRBJ2-2,TRBD1,many,TRBV5-1